These T cell receptor beta chains were read from a single sample in a study of liver allograft versus peripheral blood T cells. TCRdb fed the reads into MiXCR, producing one record per CDR3 protein. This table holds 9,000 or so distinct CDR3 sequences, approximately 26% found once. The source of these receptors is a human patient who had a liver transplant. Some T cells may be transferred from the graft donor. The CDR3 runs from the conserved cysteine through the conserved F or W. Fields, in order: CDR3 length, clone size, V gene, J gene, D gene, CDR3 protein, CDR3 DNA. A D gene is named only where the DNA matches it firmly. Not every row has a clone size; where given, it reads once, few, many or a size class.

19	.	TRBV6-9	TRBJ2-1	.	CASSTGTGKTSGLYNEQFF	TGTGCCAGCAGTACCGGGACAGGGAAGACTAGCGGGTTGTACAATGAGCAGTTCTTC
14	once	TRBV12-3/TRBV12-4	TRBJ2-7	.	CASSRTEGANEQYF	TGTGCCAGCAGCCGGACGGAGGGGGCTAACGAGCAGTACTTC
14	many	TRBV28	TRBJ2-1	TRBD1	CASSWDSNYNEQFF	TGTGCCAGCAGCTGGGACAGCAATTACAATGAGCAGTTCTTC
11	.	TRBV29-1	TRBJ1-1	.	CSVVHVTEAFF	TGCAGCGTTGTTCATGTAACTGAAGCTTTCTTT
13	.	TRBV14	TRBJ1-2	TRBD1	CASSQGQGYGYTF	TGTGCCAGCAGCCAGGGACAGGGCTATGGCTACACCTTC
12	large	TRBV29-1	TRBJ2-3	.	CSVGTSTDTQYF	TGCAGCGTAGGGACATCCACAGATACGCAGTATTTT
13	medium-sized	TRBV18	TRBJ2-7	.	CASSPQREGEQYF	TGTGCCAGCTCACCTCAAAGAGAGGGCGAGCAGTACTTC
12	few	TRBV11-3	TRBJ2-2	.	CAISTDTGELFF	TGTGCCATCAGTACAGACACCGGGGAGCTGTTTTTT
14	few	TRBV12-3/TRBV12-4	TRBJ2-1	TRBD2	CASSSSGGALEQFF	TGTGCCAGCAGTTCTAGCGGGGGGGCCTTAGAGCAGTTCTTC
10	large	TRBV27	TRBJ2-3	.	CASGPDTQYF	TGTGCCAGCGGACCAGATACGCAGTATTTT
16	few	TRBV3-1	TRBJ1-4	.	CASSQGGFRTNEKLFF	TGTGCCAGCAGCCAAGGGGGGTTTCGCACTAATGAAAAACTGTTTTTT
13	medium-sized	TRBV29-1	TRBJ1-5	.	CSVRTGEEQPQHF	TGCAGCGTCAGAACCGGGGAGGAGCAGCCCCAGCATTTT
11	medium-sized	TRBV29-1	TRBJ2-7	.	CSVGDDYEQYF	TGCAGCGTTGGAGACGATTACGAGCAGTACTTC
14	.	TRBV7-2	TRBJ2-7	.	CASSSRQAQGEQYF	TGTGCCAGCAGCTCGCGACAGGCACAAGGCGAGCAGTACTTC
14	medium-sized	TRBV18	TRBJ2-3	TRBD2	CASSVIAGEDTQYF	TGTGCCAGCTCCGTTATTGCGGGGGAAGATACGCAGTATTTT
15	medium-sized	TRBV7-2	TRBJ1-3	.	CASSLWLRAGNTIYF	TGTGCCAGCAGCTTATGGCTTCGGGCTGGAAACACCATATATTTT
14	medium-sized	TRBV9	TRBJ1-4	.	CASSVAGTNEKLFF	TGTGCCAGCAGCGTAGCGGGGACTAATGAAAAACTGTTTTTT
14	many	TRBV20-1	TRBJ2-2	.	CSARDRGATGELFF	TGCAGTGCTAGAGATCGCGGGGCCACCGGGGAGCTGTTTTTT
12	.	TRBV15	TRBJ1-1	TRBD1	CATSPRQGITFF	TGTGCCACCAGCCCCCGACAGGGTATAACTTTCTTT
13	medium-sized	TRBV29-1	TRBJ1-2	.	CSVGETGAYGYTF	TGCAGCGTTGGAGAGACCGGAGCCTATGGCTACACCTTC